Listed below are T cell receptor beta chains from one sample, sequenced in a study of blood T cell repertoires in COVID-19. Sequenced by immunoSEQ multiplex PCR; TCRdb stores in-frame clones only, minus some. The top ten clones hold about 8% of a sample with roughly 290,000 clones, around 87% of them seen once. Sequencing input: peripheral blood. These receptors originate from a woman between 50 and 59 years old who had recovered from COVID-19. The CDR3 runs from the conserved cysteine through the conserved F or W. The order of the fields is CDR3 DNA, CDR3 protein, J gene, clone size, D gene, V gene. The D gene is left open where the match is weak. Clone sizes are given selectively: once, few, many, or a class where the clone is expanded.

DNA: TGTGCCAGCAGTTCCCCGCGGGAGACCTACGAGCAGTACTTC; CDR3: CASSSPRETYEQYF; J: TRBJ2-7; size: .; D: TRBD2; V: TRBV6-2/TRBV6-3
DNA: TGTGCCACCAAACCCGGGACAGGGGATGAAAAACTGTTTTTT; CDR3: CATKPGTGDEKLFF; J: TRBJ1-4; size: .; D: TRBD1; V: TRBV10-3
DNA: TGTGCCAGCACCAGAGACAGCTCCGCCGGCTACACCTTC; CDR3: CASTRDSSAGYTF; J: TRBJ1-2; size: few; D: .; V: TRBV6-5
DNA: TGTGCCAGTAGCACCGGGACAGGGGGAAGAGATACGCAGTATTTT; CDR3: CASSTGTGGRDTQYF; J: TRBJ2-3; size: .; D: TRBD1; V: TRBV19
DNA: TGTGCCAGCAGCCAACCCCTAACGGGGGGGCTTAATACGCAGTATTTT; CDR3: CASSQPLTGGLNTQYF; J: TRBJ2-3; size: .; D: TRBD2; V: TRBV3-1/TRBV3-2
DNA: TGTGCCAGCAGCCCCTCTATGTCTGGGACATACGAGCAGTACTTC; CDR3: CASSPSMSGTYEQYF; J: TRBJ2-7; size: .; D: .; V: TRBV6-2/TRBV6-3
DNA: TGTGCCAGCAGCCTCGGGACAGTCTCCTACGAGCAGTACTTC; CDR3: CASSLGTVSYEQYF; J: TRBJ2-7; size: .; D: TRBD1; V: TRBV7-9
DNA: TGTGCCAGCAGCCGCGGGACAGGTCTTAATGAAAAACTGTTTTTT; CDR3: CASSRGTGLNEKLFF; J: TRBJ1-4; size: .; D: TRBD1; V: TRBV7-9
DNA: TGTGCCAGCAGAAATAGCGGGGCATCCGACAATGAGCAGTTCTTC; CDR3: CASRNSGASDNEQFF; J: TRBJ2-1; size: once; D: TRBD2; V: TRBV7-2
DNA: TGTGCCAGCAGCACCTGGGGCAACATCAACTACGAGCAGTACTTC; CDR3: CASSTWGNINYEQYF; J: TRBJ2-7; size: .; D: .; V: TRBV6-2/TRBV6-3
DNA: TGTGCCAGGTTACCCAGGCCGGTGCCCTACGAGCAGTACTTC; CDR3: CARLPRPVPYEQYF; J: TRBJ2-7; size: once; D: .; V: TRBV21-1
DNA: TGTGCCAGCAGGGAGGATAACTATGGCTACACCTTC; CDR3: CASREDNYGYTF; J: TRBJ1-2; size: .; D: .; V: TRBV2
DNA: TGCAGCGTGCTAACCCGGGACAGGGGCGACGAGCAGTACTTC; CDR3: CSVLTRDRGDEQYF; J: TRBJ2-7; size: .; D: TRBD1; V: TRBV29-1
DNA: TGTGCCAGTAGTATCTCCGCCGGACAGGGTCACAATGAGCAGTTCTTC; CDR3: CASSISAGQGHNEQFF; J: TRBJ2-1; size: .; D: TRBD1; V: TRBV19
DNA: TGTGCCAGCAGCTCCGGAGCGAGAACCGGGGAGCTGTTTTTT; CDR3: CASSSGARTGELFF; J: TRBJ2-2; size: few; D: .; V: TRBV11-1
DNA: TGTGCCAGCAGTGACAGGGACAGGGAGGGGACCTACGAGCAGTACTTC; CDR3: CASSDRDREGTYEQYF; J: TRBJ2-7; size: few; D: TRBD1; V: TRBV6-4
DNA: TGTGCCAGCAGCTTAAGTGAGGGCTCCTACAATGAGCAGTTCTTC; CDR3: CASSLSEGSYNEQFF; J: TRBJ2-1; size: once; D: .; V: TRBV7-3
DNA: TGTGCCACCAGCAGAGATCGAAGAGGCGCCCGGGACACCTTC; CDR3: CATSRDRRGARDTF; J: TRBJ1-2; size: .; D: .; V: TRBV15
DNA: TGTGCCTGGAGTGCTCGCGGGGGACCTCCCTACGAGCAGTACTTC; CDR3: CAWSARGGPPYEQYF; J: TRBJ2-7; size: once; D: TRBD2; V: TRBV30
DNA: TGTGCTAGCAGACCGGGACAGGGCTGCTACGAGCAGTACTTC; CDR3: CASRPGQGCYEQYF; J: TRBJ2-7; size: .; D: TRBD1; V: TRBV12-5
DNA: TGTGCCAGCAGTTTAAACTATCAGCCCCAGCATTTT; CDR3: CASSLNYQPQHF; J: TRBJ1-5; size: .; D: .; V: TRBV28
DNA: TGTGCCAGCTCCCAACAGGGCACTAATGAAAAACTGTTTTTT; CDR3: CASSQQGTNEKLFF; J: TRBJ1-4; size: .; D: .; V: TRBV7-8
DNA: TGTGCCAGCAGCCAAGCATCAGGGGGCGGTGGCTACACCTTC; CDR3: CASSQASGGGGYTF; J: TRBJ1-2; size: .; D: TRBD1; V: TRBV3-1/TRBV3-2
DNA: TGTGCCAGCAGCCAAGGGACAGGGCACACTGAAGCTTTCTTT; CDR3: CASSQGTGHTEAFF; J: TRBJ1-1; size: .; D: TRBD1; V: TRBV3-1/TRBV3-2
DNA: TGTGCCAGTAGTGCCCAAGCCGGGACACCATACGAGCAGTACTTC; CDR3: CASSAQAGTPYEQYF; J: TRBJ2-7; size: .; D: .; V: TRBV19
DNA: TGTGCCAGCAGTTTACGGACTAGCGGCCAAGAGACCCAGTACTTC; CDR3: CASSLRTSGQETQYF; J: TRBJ2-5; size: .; D: TRBD2; V: TRBV28
DNA: TGTGCCAGCAGCCCTGGCGAGGCCCAGTACTTC; CDR3: CASSPGEAQYF; J: TRBJ2-5; size: .; D: .; V: TRBV11-2
DNA: TGTGCCAGCAGCCACGACAGGGTAGAAGCTTTCTTT; CDR3: CASSHDRVEAFF; J: TRBJ1-1; size: .; D: TRBD1; V: TRBV14
DNA: TGTGCCAGCAGCCCTTCGGGGGGGGTTGGCTATGGCTACACCTTC; CDR3: CASSPSGGVGYGYTF; J: TRBJ1-2; size: .; D: .; V: TRBV7-3
DNA: TGTGCCAGCACCGCTTCTGGGACAGGGTACGGCGAGCAGTACTTC; CDR3: CASTASGTGYGEQYF; J: TRBJ2-7; size: .; D: TRBD1; V: TRBV6-5
DNA: TGTGCCAGCAGCTTGCCAGCGAGCTCTGGAAACACCATATATTTT; CDR3: CASSLPASSGNTIYF; J: TRBJ1-3; size: .; D: .; V: TRBV5-6
DNA: TGTGCCAGCAGTTACCTACAGGGGGCGAGGTCACCCCTCCACTTT; CDR3: CASSYLQGARSPLHF; J: TRBJ1-6; size: few; D: TRBD1; V: TRBV6-2/TRBV6-3
DNA: TGTGCCAGCAGCGTGGACAGGCCAGACGAGCAGTACTTC; CDR3: CASSVDRPDEQYF; J: TRBJ2-7; size: .; D: TRBD1; V: TRBV9
DNA: TGTGCCAGTAGTATATTGGCCAGTACGTTAAGTTATAGCAATCAGCCCCAGCATTTT; CDR3: CASSILASTLSYSNQPQHF; J: TRBJ1-5; size: .; D: .; V: TRBV19
DNA: TGTGCCAGCAGAGTAGGTACAGCCTTCTATAATTCACCCCTCCACTTT; CDR3: CASRVGTAFYNSPLHF; J: TRBJ1-6; size: .; D: .; V: TRBV27
DNA: TGTGCCAGCAGTGAAGTGGGGGGGACCCAGTACTTC; CDR3: CASSEVGGTQYF; J: TRBJ2-5; size: .; D: .; V: TRBV2
DNA: TGTGCCAGCAGCATCGGGCACGGGAACCAAGAGACCCAGTACTTC; CDR3: CASSIGHGNQETQYF; J: TRBJ2-5; size: .; D: .; V: TRBV9
DNA: TGTGCCTGGAACGAGCTCAATGAGCAGTTCTTC; CDR3: CAWNELNEQFF; J: TRBJ2-1; size: .; D: .; V: TRBV30
DNA: TGCGCCAGCAGCTTGGTACAGGAAGACATTCAGTACTTC; CDR3: CASSLVQEDIQYF; J: TRBJ2-4; size: .; D: .; V: TRBV5-1
DNA: TGTGCCAGTAGTATACTCCGGACAGGGGCGGGTGGCGGCAATCAGCCCCAGCATTTT; CDR3: CASSILRTGAGGGNQPQHF; J: TRBJ1-5; size: .; D: TRBD1; V: TRBV19
DNA: TGTGCCTCCAGATCTGGGGCCAACGTCCTGACTTTC; CDR3: CASRSGANVLTF; J: TRBJ2-6; size: .; D: .; V: TRBV28
DNA: TGTGCCAGCAGCCCCAGGGACTACCGCACAGATACGCAGTATTTT; CDR3: CASSPRDYRTDTQYF; J: TRBJ2-3; size: .; D: TRBD2; V: TRBV7-2